One TCR beta chain is described in this entry. Its antigen is unidentified. These data originate in a study of shared clonotypes between healthy human individuals. On sorted subsets, replicate PCRs used 200 to 250 ng DNA, or approximately 33,000 T cell genomes. The data were produced by immunoSEQ multiplex PCR, yet TCRdb's version contains in-frame clones alone and is incomplete. There are 2,100,000 or so clones in the sample; roughly 95% occur only once, and approximately 0.13% lies in the top ten. Study-wide results and limits: It was observed that roughly 5.1% of naive CD4 clonotypes were shared across a handful of donors. Non-shared clonotypes displayed generation probabilities falling below those of clonotypes present in all four donors.

Germline assignment: CDR1 GTSNPN and CDR2 SVGIG (reference sequence). CDR3 size: 13 residues. V gave up 5 bases and J gave up 7 bases, with 12 bases separating them. This receptor was obtained from a man between 18 and 35 years old in good health. J is TRBJ1-6 and V is TRBV30, with D possibly being TRBD1 (5 bases). The sequencing input was naive CD4+ T cells sorted from blood. Subset noted: CD45RA+ positively selected. CDR3 sequence reads: CAWVPGNNSPLHF. CDR3 sequence (DNA): TGTGCCTGGGTCCCAGGGAACAATTCACCCCTCCACTTT.